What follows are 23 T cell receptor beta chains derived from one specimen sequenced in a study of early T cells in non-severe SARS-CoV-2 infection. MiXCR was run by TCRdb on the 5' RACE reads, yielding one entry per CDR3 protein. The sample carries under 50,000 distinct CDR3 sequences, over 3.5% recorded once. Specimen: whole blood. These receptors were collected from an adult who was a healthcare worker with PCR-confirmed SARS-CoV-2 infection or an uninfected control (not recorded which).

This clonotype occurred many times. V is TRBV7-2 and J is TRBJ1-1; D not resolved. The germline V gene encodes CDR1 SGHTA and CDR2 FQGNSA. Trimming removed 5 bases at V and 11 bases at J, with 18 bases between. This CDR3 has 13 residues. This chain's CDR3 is CASSLRATDRAFF. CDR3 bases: TGTGCCAGCAGCCTTAGGGCCACGGATCGGGCTTTCTTT.

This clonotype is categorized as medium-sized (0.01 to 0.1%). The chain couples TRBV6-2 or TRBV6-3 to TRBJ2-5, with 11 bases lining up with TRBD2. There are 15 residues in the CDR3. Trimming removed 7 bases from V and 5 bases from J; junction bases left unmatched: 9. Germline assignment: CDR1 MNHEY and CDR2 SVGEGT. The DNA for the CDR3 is TGTGCCAGCACCCACGGACTAGCGGGTTACGAGACCCAGTACTTC. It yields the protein CASTHGLAGYETQYF.

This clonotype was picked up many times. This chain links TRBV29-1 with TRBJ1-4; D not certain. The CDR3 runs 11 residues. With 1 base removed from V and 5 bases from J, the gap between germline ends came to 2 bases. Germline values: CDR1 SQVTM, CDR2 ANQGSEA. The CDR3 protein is CSVEVNEKLFF. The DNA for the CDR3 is TGCAGCGTTGAAGTAAATGAAAAACTGTTTTTT.

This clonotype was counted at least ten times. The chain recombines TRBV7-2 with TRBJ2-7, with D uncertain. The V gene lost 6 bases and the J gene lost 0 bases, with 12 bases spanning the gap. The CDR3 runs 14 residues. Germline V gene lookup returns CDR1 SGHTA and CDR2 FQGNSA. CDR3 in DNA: TGTGCCAGCAGGTCGTCAGTAAACTCCTACGAGCAGTACTTC. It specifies CASRSSVNSYEQYF.

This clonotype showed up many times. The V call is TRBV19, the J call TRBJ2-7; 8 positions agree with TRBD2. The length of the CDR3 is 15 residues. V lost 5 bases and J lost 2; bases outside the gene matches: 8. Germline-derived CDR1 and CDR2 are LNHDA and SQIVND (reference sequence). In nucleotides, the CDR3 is TGTGCCAGTAGTCCTCTAGCGGGTAACCCCTACGAGCAGTACTTC. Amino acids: CASSPLAGNPYEQYF.

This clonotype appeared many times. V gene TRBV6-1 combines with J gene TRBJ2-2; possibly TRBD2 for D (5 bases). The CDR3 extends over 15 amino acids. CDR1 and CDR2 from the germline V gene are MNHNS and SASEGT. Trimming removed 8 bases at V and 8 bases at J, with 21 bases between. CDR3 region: CASSERPFGEGELFF. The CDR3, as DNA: TGTGCCAGCTCTGAGCGACCTTTTGGGGAGGGGGAGCTGTTTTTT.

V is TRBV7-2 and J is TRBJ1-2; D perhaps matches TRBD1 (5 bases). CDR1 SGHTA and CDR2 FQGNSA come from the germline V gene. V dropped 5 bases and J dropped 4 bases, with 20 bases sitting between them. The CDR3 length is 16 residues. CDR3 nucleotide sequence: TGTGCCAGCAGCCGAAACGTAGAGGGACGGATCTATGGCTACACCTTC. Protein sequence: CASSRNVEGRIYGYTF.

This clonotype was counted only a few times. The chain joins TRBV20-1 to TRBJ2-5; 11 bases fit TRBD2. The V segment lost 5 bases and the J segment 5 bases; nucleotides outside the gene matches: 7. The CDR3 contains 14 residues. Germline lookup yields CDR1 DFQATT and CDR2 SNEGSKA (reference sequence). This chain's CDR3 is CSAHSGRAGETQYF. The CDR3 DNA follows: TGCAGTGCTCATAGCGGGAGGGCCGGGGAGACCCAGTACTTC.

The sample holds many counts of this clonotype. The CDR3 reads CSVVPASTDTQYF. The CDR3 DNA reads TGCAGCGTTGTGCCAGCAAGCACAGATACGCAGTATTTT. This chain links TRBV29-1 with TRBJ2-3; no clear D. This CDR3 contains 13 residues. Trimming shortened V by 4 bases and J by 0 bases, and 8 bases separated the two germline ends. Looked up from germline, CDR1 is SQVTM and CDR2 is ANQGSEA.

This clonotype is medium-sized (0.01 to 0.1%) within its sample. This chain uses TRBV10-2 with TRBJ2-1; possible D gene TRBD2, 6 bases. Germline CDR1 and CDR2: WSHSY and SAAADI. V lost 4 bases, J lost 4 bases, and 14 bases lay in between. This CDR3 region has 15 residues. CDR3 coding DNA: TGCGCCAGCAGTGTTTCGGGACTCCCATACAATGAGCAGTTCTTC. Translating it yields CASSVSGLPYNEQFF.

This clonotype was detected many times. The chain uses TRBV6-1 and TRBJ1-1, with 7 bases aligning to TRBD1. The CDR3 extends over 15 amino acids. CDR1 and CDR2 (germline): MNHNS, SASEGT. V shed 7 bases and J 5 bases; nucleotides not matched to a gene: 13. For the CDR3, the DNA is TGTGCCAGCATCGAAGGGGGCGCTGGGGAAACTGAAGCTTTCTTT. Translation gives CASIEGGAGETEAFF.

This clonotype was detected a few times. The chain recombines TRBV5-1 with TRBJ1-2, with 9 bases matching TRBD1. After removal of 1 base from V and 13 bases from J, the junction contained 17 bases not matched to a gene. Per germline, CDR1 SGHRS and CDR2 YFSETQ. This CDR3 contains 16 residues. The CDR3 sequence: CASSLSGGQGRRGCTF. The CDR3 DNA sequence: TGCGCCAGCAGCTTGAGCGGGGGACAGGGACGGAGAGGATGCACCTTC.

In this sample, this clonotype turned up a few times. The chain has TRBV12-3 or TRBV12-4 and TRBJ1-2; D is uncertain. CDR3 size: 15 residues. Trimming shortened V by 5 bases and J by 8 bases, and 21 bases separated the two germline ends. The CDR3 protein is CASSLFVSGTEGYTF. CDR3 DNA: TGTGCCAGCAGTCTGTTCGTTTCAGGCACGGAGGGCTACACCTTC.

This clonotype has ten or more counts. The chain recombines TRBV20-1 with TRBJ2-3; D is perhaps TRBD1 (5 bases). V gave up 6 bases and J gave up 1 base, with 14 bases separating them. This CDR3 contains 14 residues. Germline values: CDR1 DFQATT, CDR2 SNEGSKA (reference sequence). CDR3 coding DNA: TGCAGTGCGGCGGCGACAGTCGGCACAGATACGCAGTATTTT. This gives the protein CSAAATVGTDTQYF.

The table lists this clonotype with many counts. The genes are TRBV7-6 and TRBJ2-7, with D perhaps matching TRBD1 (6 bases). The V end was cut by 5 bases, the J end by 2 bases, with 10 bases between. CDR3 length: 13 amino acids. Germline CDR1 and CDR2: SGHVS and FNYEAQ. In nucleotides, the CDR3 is TGTGCCAGCAGCCGGGACACGACCTACGAGCAGTACTTC. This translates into CASSRDTTYEQYF.

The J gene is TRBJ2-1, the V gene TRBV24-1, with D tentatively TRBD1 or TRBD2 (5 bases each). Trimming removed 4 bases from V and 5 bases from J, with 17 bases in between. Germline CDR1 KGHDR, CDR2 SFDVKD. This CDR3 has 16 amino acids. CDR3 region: CATSEPGLGRDNEQFF. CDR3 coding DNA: TGTGCCACCAGTGAACCCGGACTCGGCAGGGACAATGAGCAGTTCTTC.

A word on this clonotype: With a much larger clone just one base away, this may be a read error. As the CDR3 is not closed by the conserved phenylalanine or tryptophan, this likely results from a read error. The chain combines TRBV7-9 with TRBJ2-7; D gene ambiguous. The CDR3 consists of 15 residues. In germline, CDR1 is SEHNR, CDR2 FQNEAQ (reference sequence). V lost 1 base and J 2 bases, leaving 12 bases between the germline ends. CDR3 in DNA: TGTGCCAGCAGCTTAGGCCCCGTGACTCCCTACGAGCAGTACTAC. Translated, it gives CASSLGPVTPYEQYY.

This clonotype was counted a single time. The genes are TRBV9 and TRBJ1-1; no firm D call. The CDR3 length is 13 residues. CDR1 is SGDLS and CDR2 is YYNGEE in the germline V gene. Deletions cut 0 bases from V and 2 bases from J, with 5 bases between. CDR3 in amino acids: CASSVGHNTEAFF. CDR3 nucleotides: TGTGCCAGCAGCGTAGGTCACAACACTGAAGCTTTCTTT.

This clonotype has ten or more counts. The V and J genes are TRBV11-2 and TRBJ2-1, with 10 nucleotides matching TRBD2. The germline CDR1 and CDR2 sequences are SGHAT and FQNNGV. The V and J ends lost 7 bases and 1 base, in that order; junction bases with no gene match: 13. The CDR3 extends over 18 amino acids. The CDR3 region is CASNGETAGGGSYNEQFF. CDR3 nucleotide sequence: TGTGCCAGCAACGGCGAAACAGCGGGAGGGGGGTCCTACAATGAGCAGTTCTTC.

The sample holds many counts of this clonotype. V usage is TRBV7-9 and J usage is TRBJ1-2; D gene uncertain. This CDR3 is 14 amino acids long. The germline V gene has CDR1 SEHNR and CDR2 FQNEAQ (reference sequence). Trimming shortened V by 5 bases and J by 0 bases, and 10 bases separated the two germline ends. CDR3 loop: CASSPTVSNYGYTF. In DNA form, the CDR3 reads TGTGCCAGCAGCCCCACAGTGTCTAACTATGGCTACACCTTC.

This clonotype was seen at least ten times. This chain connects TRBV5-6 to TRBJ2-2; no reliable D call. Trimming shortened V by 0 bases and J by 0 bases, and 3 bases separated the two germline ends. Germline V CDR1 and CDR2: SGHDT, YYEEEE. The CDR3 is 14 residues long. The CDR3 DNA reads TGTGCCAGCAGCTTGGTTGCGAACACCGGGGAGCTGTTTTTT. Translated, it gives CASSLVANTGELFF.

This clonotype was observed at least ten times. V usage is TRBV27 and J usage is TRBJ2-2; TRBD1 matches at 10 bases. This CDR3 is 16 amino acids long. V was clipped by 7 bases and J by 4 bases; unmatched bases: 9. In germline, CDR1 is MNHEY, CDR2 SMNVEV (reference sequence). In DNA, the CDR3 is TGTGCCAGCACGACAGGGGGCAGATTAGTCACCGGGGAGCTGTTTTTT. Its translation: CASTTGGRLVTGELFF.

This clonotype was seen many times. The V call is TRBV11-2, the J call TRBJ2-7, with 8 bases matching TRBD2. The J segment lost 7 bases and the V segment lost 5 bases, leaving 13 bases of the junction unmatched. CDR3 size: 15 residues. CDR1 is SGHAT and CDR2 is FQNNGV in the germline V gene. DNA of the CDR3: TGTGCCAGCAGCCGCTCTCCTGTCCCGGGGGGGGAGCAGTACTTC. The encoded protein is CASSRSPVPGGEQYF.